A single sample gave rise to the 20 T cell receptor beta chains below, sequenced in a study of T-cell memory formation after mild COVID-19. TCRdb reprocessed the 5' RACE reads with MiXCR, giving one entry per CDR3 protein. The table lists fewer than 350,000 distinct CDR3 sequences, 7% to 10% of them singletons, with 20% to 25% in the top ten. Material for sequencing was PBMCs or a T cell subset sorted from them (not recorded which). Receptor source: a man younger than 35 who had mild COVID-19 (a few samples of this study predate the infection). Cell type and time point are not known.

This clonotype showed up just a few times. Sequence at one end of the junction differs from germline and may be a read error. This chain joins TRBV7-4 and TRBJ1-5; D uncertain. Germline assignment: CDR1 SGHVT and CDR2 SQSDAQ. The CDR3 loop spans 17 amino acids. The DNA of the CDR3 is TGTGCCAGCAGCTTAGCCTTACATAGCCCAGACAATCAACCCCAGCATTTT. Amino acid sequence: CASSLALHSPDNQPQHF.

The chain couples TRBV12-3 or TRBV12-4 to TRBJ2-7, with D possibly being TRBD1 or TRBD2 (5 bases each). V gave up 0 bases and J gave up 4 bases, with 19 bases separating them. This CDR3 is 17 amino acids long. The CDR3 protein is CASSLAWGTPPLYEQYF. The CDR3 DNA reads as TGTGCCAGCAGTTTAGCGTGGGGGACCCCGCCTCTTTACGAGCAGTACTTC.

The chain carries TRBV2 and TRBJ2-2; D is ambiguous. Trimming shortened V by 7 bases and J by 6 bases, and 15 bases separated the two germline ends. CDR3 length equals 14 residues. Germline V gene lookup returns CDR1 SNHLY and CDR2 FYNNEI. The CDR3 loop is CASNRGVEPGELFF. CDR3 DNA: TGTGCCAGCAATAGAGGCGTTGAGCCCGGGGAGCTGTTTTTT.

This clonotype was seen once. Sequence at one end of the junction differs from germline and may be a read error. The chain couples TRBV6-4 to TRBJ2-1; maybe TRBD1 (5 bases). The germline V gene has CDR1 MRHNA and CDR2 SNTAGT. This CDR3 region has 14 residues. CDR3 in DNA: TGTGACAGCAGTTCTCAGGGAACCTACAATGAGCAGTTCTTC. Amino acids: CDSSSQGTYNEQFF.

This clonotype was detected ten times or more. The CDR3 coding sequence is TGCAGTGCTACGCTCCGGGACCCTTACGAGCAGTACTTC. It is translated as CSATLRDPYEQYF. This chain connects TRBV20-1 to TRBJ2-7; D possibly uses TRBD1 or TRBD2 (5 bases each). This CDR3 has 13 amino acids. Germline-derived CDR1 and CDR2 are DFQATT and SNEGSKA (reference sequence). Trimming left V 4 bases short and J 4 bases short, with 14 bases between.

The J gene is TRBJ1-2, the V gene TRBV6-2 or TRBV6-3; no definite D call. V was cut by 2 bases and J by 6 bases, with 13 bases left in between. The CDR3 extends over 14 amino acids. Per germline, CDR1 MNHEY and CDR2 SVGEGT. The DNA of the CDR3 is TGTGCCAGCAGTTACGTCTTGGGCACCCATGGCTACACCTTC. Its protein is CASSYVLGTHGYTF.

This clonotype was seen more than once but under ten times. V usage is TRBV5-1 and J usage is TRBJ2-1; no definite D call. V lost 4 bases to trimming and J lost 8 bases, with 13 bases between them. The germline CDR1 and CDR2 sequences are SGHRS and YFSETQ. This CDR3 has 13 residues. The CDR3 DNA reads as TGCGCCAGCAGCCTACCCCTAGGACATGAGCAGTTCTTC. Encoded protein: CASSLPLGHEQFF.

This clonotype was counted many times. The chain combines TRBV7-9 with TRBJ2-1, with TRBD2 matching 7 bases. Germline V gives CDR1 SEHNR, CDR2 FQNEAQ (reference sequence). Germline trimming cut 5 bases from V and 7 bases from J; bases unmatched to any gene: 11. The CDR3 consists of 15 residues. CDR3 DNA: TGTGCCAGCAGCAAGAGCGGGGAAGGGTGGAATGAGCAGTTCTTC. Translation: CASSKSGEGWNEQFF.

The sample holds a few counts of this clonotype. As DNA, the CDR3 is TGCGCCAGCAGCCAGACAGGGACATTGCAGTATTTT. This codes for CASSQTGTLQYF. V usage is TRBV4-3 and J usage is TRBJ2-3, with 7 bases fitting TRBD1. This CDR3 has 12 amino acids. Germline V lookup: CDR1 LGHNA, CDR2 YSLEER. The V segment lost 3 bases and the J segment 11 bases; nucleotides outside the gene matches: 5.

This chain uses TRBV12-3 or TRBV12-4 with TRBJ1-2; 11 bases align to TRBD1. The CDR3 runs to 16 residues. V dropped 6 bases and J dropped 4; count of bases not matched to a gene: 10. The DNA of the CDR3 is TGTGCCAGCAGAATTACCGGGACAGGGGGTCTCTATGGCTACACCTTC. This sequence encodes CASRITGTGGLYGYTF.

Only one count was recorded for this clonotype. V and J are TRBV5-1 and TRBJ1-2; 7 bases are shared with TRBD1. Trimming at V came to 4 bases and at J to 5 bases, leaving 5 bases not matched to a gene. The CDR3 length is 13 residues. The germline gives CDR1 SGHRS, CDR2 YFSETQ. The CDR3 DNA is TGCGCCAGCAGCACCTTGACAGGGTATGGCTACACCTTC. Its protein product is CASSTLTGYGYTF.

This clonotype has ten or more counts. V gene TRBV20-1 combines with J gene TRBJ2-3; 9 positions agree with TRBD2. This CDR3 has 14 residues. Germline V gene lookup returns CDR1 DFQATT and CDR2 SNEGSKA (reference sequence). J gave up 2 bases and V 3 bases, and 3 bases lay outside the gene matches. As DNA, the CDR3 is TGCAGTGCTAGGAGCGGGGGGCCCACAGATACGCAGTATTTT. As protein: CSARSGGPTDTQYF.

This clonotype was counted a few times. V is TRBV29-1 and J is TRBJ1-3; TRBD1 matches 7 bases. Trimming at V came to 4 bases and at J to 2 bases, leaving 5 bases not matched to a gene. Germline V CDR1 and CDR2: SQVTM, ANQGSEA. This CDR3 is 14 amino acids long. CDR3 loop: CSVARQGAGNTIYF. The CDR3 nucleotides read TGCAGCGTTGCTCGACAGGGAGCTGGAAACACCATATATTTT.

This clonotype showed up just a few times. V gene TRBV18 combines with J gene TRBJ1-5; TRBD1 is a possible D gene (5 bases). The germline CDR1 and CDR2 sequences are KGHSH and LQKENI. The CDR3 contains 15 residues. Trimming pared 1 base from V and 3 bases from J, leaving 10 bases between. The CDR3 here is CASSPRGGVNQPQHF. DNA for the CDR3: TGTGCCAGCTCACCACGTGGGGGTGTCAATCAGCCCCAGCATTTT.

Only a few counts were recorded for this clonotype. This chain joins TRBV6-5 and TRBJ1-2, with a tentative D call TRBD1 (5 bases). Germline CDR1 reads MNHEY; CDR2 reads SVGAGI. This CDR3 comprises 14 residues. The germline V and J ends were trimmed by 2 bases and 5 bases, with 12 bases remaining between them. The CDR3 sequence: CASSYRGASYGYTF. DNA for the CDR3: TGTGCCAGCAGTTACAGGGGCGCCTCTTATGGCTACACCTTC.

The chain is built from TRBV20-1 and TRBJ2-7; 9 nucleotides line up with TRBD1. Trimming at V came to 1 base and at J to 5 bases, leaving 15 bases not matched to a gene. The CDR3 is 17 residues long. Germline V gives CDR1 DFQATT, CDR2 SNEGSKA (reference sequence). The CDR3 protein is CSARGYIGTGSSHEQYF. The CDR3 DNA reads as TGCAGTGCTAGAGGATACATCGGGACAGGGAGTAGCCACGAGCAGTACTTC.

This clonotype has only a few counts. V is TRBV25-1 and J is TRBJ2-5, with D perhaps TRBD1 or TRBD2 (5 bases each). The germline V and J ends were trimmed by 5 bases and 5 bases, with 18 bases remaining between them. The CDR3 runs 15 residues. Germline V lookup: CDR1 MGHDK, CDR2 SYGVNS. The DNA of the CDR3 is TGTGCCAGCAGTATCACTAGGGGTTTAGGGGAGACCCAGTACTTC. Amino acid sequence: CASSITRGLGETQYF.

This clonotype has only a few counts. The chain combines TRBV10-2 with TRBJ2-1; 15 bases match TRBD2. The junction had 8 bases not matched to a gene; V was cut back by 6 bases and J by 5 bases. The V gene's germline CDR1 is WSHSY and CDR2 SAAADI. This CDR3 is 17 amino acids long. CDR3 nucleotides: TGCGCCAGCAGGGGACTAGCGGGGGGACATACTCACAATGAGCAGTTCTTC. Translating it yields CASRGLAGGHTHNEQFF.

V and J are TRBV7-9 and TRBJ1-2; D not resolved. Germline assignment: CDR1 SEHNR and CDR2 FQNEAQ (reference sequence). V lost 5 bases and J 0 bases, leaving 7 bases between the germline ends. The CDR3 sequence is 13 residues long. CDR3 DNA sequence: TGTGCCAGCAGCCCGGCGGCTAACTATGGCTACACCTTC. This translates into CASSPAANYGYTF.

The chain recombines TRBV11-2 with TRBJ2-1; 7 bases line up with TRBD1. V shed 5 bases, J shed 5 bases, and the junction held 3 bases outside the gene matches. Per the germline V gene, CDR1 is SGHAT and CDR2 is FQNNGV. This CDR3 contains 13 residues. The DNA for the CDR3 is TGTGCCAGCAGCATTGGGACAGACAATGAGCAGTTCTTC. It is translated as CASSIGTDNEQFF. Using reference TRBV11-2 and TRBJ2-1 for the parts outside the CDR3, the full variable domain is EAGVAQSPRYKIIEKRQSVAFWCNPISGHATLYWYQQILGQGPKLLIQFQNNGVVDDSQLPKDRFSAERLKGVDSTLKIQPAKLEDSAVYLCASSIGTDNEQFFGPGTRLTVL.